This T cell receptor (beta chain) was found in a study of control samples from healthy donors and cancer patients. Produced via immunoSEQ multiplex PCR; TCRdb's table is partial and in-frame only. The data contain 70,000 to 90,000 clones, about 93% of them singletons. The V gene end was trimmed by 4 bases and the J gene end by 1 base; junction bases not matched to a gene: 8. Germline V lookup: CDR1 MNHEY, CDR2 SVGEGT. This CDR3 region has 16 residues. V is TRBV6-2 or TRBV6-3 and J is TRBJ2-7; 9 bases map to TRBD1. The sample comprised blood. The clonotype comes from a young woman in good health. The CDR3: CASSSWGQGISYEQYF. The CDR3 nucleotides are TGTGCCAGCAGTTCCTGGGGACAGGGTATTTCCTACGAGCAGTACTTC.